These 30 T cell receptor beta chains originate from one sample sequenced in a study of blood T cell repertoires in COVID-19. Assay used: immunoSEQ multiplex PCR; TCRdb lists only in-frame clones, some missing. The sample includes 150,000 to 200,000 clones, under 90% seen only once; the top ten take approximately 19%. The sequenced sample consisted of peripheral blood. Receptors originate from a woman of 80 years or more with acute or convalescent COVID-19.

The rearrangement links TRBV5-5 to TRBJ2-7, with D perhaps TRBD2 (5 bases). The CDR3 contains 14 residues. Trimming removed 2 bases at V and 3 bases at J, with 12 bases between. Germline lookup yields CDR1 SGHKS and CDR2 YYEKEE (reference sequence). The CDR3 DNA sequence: TGTGCCAGCAGCTTCCCCGGGGTGGGCTACGAGCAGTACTTC. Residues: CASSFPGVGYEQYF.

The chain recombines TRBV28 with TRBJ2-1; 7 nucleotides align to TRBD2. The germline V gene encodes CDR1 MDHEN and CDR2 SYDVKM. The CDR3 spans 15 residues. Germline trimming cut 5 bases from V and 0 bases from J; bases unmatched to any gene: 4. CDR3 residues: CASSPTSLSYNEQFF. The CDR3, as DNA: TGTGCCAGCAGTCCGACTAGCCTCTCCTACAATGAGCAGTTCTTC.

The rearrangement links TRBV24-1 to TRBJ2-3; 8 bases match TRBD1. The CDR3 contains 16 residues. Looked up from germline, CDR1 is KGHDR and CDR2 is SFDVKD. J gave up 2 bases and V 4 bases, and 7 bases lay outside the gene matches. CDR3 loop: CATSDKGTGDTDTQYF. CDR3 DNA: TGTGCCACCAGTGACAAGGGGACAGGCGACACAGATACGCAGTATTTT.

In nucleotides, the CDR3 is TGTGCCAGCAGTGCCGGGACAGCACTCTTCTATGGCTACACCTTC. Protein product: CASSAGTALFYGYTF. The chain is built from TRBV28 and TRBJ1-2, with 7 nucleotides matching TRBD1. The CDR3 is 15 amino acids. The ends lost 5 bases at V and 4 bases at J; junction bases unmatched: 10. Per germline, CDR1 MDHEN and CDR2 SYDVKM.

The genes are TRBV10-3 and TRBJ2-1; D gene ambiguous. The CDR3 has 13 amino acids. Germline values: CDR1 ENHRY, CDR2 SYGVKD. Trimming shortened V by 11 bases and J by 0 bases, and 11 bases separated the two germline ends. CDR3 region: CASLSSSYNEQFF. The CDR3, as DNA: TGTGCCTCCCTGTCGAGCTCCTACAATGAGCAGTTCTTC.

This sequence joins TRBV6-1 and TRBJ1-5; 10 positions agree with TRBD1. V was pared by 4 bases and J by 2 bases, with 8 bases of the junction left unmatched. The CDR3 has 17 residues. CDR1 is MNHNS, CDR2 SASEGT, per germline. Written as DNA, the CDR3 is TGTGCCAGCAGTGCGGGACAGGGGAAAGGGCGCAATCAGCCCCAGCATTTT. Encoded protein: CASSAGQGKGRNQPQHF.

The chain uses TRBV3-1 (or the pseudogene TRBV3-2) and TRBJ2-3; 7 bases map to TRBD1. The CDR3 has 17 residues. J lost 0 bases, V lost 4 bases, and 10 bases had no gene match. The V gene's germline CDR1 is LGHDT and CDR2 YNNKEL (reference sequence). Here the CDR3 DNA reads TGTGCCAGCAGCCCGAACAGGGGTGTATTAAGCACAGATACGCAGTATTTT. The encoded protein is CASSPNRGVLSTDTQYF.

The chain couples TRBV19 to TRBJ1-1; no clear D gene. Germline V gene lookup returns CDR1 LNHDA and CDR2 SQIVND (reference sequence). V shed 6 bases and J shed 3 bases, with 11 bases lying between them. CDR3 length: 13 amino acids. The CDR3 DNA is TGTGCCAGTAGGCCTTTGAGGTACACTGAAGCTTTCTTT. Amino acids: CASRPLRYTEAFF. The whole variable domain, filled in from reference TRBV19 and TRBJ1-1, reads DGGITQSPKYLFRKEGQNVTLSCEQNLNHDAMYWYRQDPGQGLRLIYYSQIVNDFQKGDIAEGYSVSREKKESFPLTVTSAQKNPTAFYLCASRPLRYTEAFFGQGTRLTVV.

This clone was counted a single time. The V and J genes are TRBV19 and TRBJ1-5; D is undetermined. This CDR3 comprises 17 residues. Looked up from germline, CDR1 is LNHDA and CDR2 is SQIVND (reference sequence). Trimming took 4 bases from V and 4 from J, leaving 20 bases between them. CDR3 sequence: CASSTPPGTTYNQPQHF. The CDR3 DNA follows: TGTGCCAGTAGTACCCCCCCGGGTACAACCTATAATCAGCCCCAGCATTTT.

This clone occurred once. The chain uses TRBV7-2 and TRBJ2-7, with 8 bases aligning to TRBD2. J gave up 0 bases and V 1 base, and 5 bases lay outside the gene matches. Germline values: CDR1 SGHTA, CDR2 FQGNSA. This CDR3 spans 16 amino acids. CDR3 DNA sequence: TGTGCCAGCAGCTTAGTCGGCGGGGGGCACTCCTACGAGCAGTACTTC. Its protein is CASSLVGGGHSYEQYF.

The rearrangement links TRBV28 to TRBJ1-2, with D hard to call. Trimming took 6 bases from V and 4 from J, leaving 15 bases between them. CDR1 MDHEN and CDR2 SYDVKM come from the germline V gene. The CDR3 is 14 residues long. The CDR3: CASRDSRHLYGYTF. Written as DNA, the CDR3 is TGTGCCAGCAGGGACTCTAGGCACCTCTATGGCTACACCTTC.

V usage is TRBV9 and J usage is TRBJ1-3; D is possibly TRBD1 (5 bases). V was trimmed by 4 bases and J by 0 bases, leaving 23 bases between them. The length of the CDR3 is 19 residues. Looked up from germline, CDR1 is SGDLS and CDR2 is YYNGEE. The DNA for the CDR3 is TGTGCCAGCAGCCCGGGGGTGGGAACAGGTGATCTCTCTGGAAACACCATATATTTT. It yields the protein CASSPGVGTGDLSGNTIYF. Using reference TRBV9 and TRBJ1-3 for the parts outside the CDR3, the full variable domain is DSGVTQTPKHLITATGQRVTLRCSPRSGDLSVYWYQQSLDQGLQFLIQYYNGEERAKGNILERFSAQQFPDLHSELNLSSLELGDSALYFCASSPGVGTGDLSGNTIYFGEGSWLTVV.

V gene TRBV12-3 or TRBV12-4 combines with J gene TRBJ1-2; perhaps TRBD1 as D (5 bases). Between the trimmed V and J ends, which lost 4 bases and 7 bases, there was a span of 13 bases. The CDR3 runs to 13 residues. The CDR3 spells CASSSQGMAGYTF. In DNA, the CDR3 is TGTGCCAGCAGTTCCCAGGGAATGGCTGGCTACACCTTC.

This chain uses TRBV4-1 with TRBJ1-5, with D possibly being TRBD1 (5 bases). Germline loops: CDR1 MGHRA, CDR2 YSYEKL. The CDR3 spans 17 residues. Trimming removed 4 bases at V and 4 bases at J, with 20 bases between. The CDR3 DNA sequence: TGCGCCAGCAGCCTCGCGAGTCCAGGGTGGACGAATCAGCCCCAGCATTTT. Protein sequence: CASSLASPGWTNQPQHF.

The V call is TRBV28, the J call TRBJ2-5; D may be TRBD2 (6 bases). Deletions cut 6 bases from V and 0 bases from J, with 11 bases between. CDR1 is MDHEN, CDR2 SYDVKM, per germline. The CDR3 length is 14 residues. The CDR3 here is CASSPGDYQETQYF. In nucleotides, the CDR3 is TGTGCCAGCAGCCCCGGGGACTACCAAGAGACCCAGTACTTC.

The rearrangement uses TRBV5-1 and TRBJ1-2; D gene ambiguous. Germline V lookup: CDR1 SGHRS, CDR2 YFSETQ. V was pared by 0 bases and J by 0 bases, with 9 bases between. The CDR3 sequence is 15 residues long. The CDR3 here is CASSLDSHPNYGYTF. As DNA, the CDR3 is TGCGCCAGCAGCTTGGACTCGCATCCTAACTATGGCTACACCTTC.

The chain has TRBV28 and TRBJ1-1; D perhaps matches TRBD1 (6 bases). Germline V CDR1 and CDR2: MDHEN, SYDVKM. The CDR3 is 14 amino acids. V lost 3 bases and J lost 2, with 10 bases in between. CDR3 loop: CASSFPRGNTEAFF. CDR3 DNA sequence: TGTGCCAGCAGTTTCCCCAGGGGCAACACTGAAGCTTTCTTT.

The CDR3 DNA sequence: TGTGCCAGCAGCCAAGATGCGGGGGGCGAGCAGTACTTC. The encoded protein is CASSQDAGGEQYF. The chain couples TRBV3-1 (or the pseudogene TRBV3-2) to TRBJ2-7, with 8 bases lining up with TRBD2. This CDR3 has 13 amino acids. CDR1 is LGHDT, CDR2 YNNKEL, per germline (reference sequence). The V and J ends lost 0 bases and 6 bases, in that order; junction bases with no gene match: 1.

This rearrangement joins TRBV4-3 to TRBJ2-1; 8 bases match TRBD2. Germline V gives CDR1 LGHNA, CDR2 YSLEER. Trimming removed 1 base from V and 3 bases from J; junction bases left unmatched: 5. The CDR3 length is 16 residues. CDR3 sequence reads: CASSQVTSGLYNEQFF. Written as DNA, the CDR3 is TGCGCCAGCAGCCAAGTAACTAGCGGCCTCTACAATGAGCAGTTCTTC.

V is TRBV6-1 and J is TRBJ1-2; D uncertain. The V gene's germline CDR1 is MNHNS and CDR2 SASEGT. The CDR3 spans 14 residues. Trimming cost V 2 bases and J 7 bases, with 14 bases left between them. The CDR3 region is CASSESGRDSGYTF. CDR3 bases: TGTGCCAGCAGTGAATCCGGCCGGGATAGTGGCTACACCTTC.

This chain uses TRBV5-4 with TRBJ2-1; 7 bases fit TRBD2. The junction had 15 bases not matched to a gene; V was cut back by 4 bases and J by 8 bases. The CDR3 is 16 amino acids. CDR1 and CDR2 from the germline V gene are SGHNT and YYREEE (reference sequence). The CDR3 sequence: CASSPMGGGAGDEQFF. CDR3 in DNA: TGTGCCAGCAGCCCTATGGGGGGAGGGGCTGGTGATGAGCAGTTCTTC.

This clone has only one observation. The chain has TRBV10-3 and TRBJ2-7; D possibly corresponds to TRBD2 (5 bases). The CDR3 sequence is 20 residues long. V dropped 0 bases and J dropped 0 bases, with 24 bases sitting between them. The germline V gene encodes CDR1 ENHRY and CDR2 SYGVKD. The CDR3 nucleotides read TGTGCCATCAGTGAGTCCATCACTAGTCACGACATCTCGAGCTCCTACGAGCAGTACTTC. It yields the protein CAISESITSHDISSSYEQYF.

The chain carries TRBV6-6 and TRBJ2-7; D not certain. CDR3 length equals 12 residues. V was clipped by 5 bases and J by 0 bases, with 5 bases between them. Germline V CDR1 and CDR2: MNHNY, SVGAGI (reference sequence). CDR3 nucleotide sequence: TGTGCCAGCAGTGGCGGCTCCTACGAGCAGTACTTC. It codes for CASSGGSYEQYF.

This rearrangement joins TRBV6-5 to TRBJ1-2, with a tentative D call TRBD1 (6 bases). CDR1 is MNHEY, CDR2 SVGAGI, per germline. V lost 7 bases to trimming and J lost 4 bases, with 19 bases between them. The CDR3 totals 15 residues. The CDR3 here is CASKIVPQGLYGYTF. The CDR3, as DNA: TGTGCCAGCAAAATCGTACCCCAGGGGCTCTATGGCTACACCTTC.

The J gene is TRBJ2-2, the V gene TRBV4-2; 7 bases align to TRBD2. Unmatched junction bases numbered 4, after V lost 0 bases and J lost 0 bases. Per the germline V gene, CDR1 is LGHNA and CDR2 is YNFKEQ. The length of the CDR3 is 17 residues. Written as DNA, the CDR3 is TGTGCCAGCAGCCAAGATTGGGGGAGGGCGAACACCGGGGAGCTGTTTTTT. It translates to CASSQDWGRANTGELFF.

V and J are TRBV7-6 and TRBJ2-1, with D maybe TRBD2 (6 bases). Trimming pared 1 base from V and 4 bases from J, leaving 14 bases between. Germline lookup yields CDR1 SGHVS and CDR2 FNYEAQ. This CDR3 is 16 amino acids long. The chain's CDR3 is CASSLGGTLLYNEQFF. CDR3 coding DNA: TGTGCCAGCAGCTTAGGCGGGACCTTATTATACAATGAGCAGTTCTTC.

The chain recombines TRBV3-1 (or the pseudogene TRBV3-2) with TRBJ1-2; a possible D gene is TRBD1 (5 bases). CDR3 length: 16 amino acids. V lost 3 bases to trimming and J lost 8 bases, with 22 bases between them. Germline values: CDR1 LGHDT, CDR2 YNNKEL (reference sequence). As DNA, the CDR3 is TGTGCCAGCAGCCACACCGGGGACTTCTTTAGGGCCGGCTACACCTTC. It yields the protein CASSHTGDFFRAGYTF.

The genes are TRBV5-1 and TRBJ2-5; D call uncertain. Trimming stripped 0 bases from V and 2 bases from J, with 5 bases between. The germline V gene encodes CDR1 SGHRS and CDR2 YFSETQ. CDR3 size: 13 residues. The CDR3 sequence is CASSLAVQETQYF. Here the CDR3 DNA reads TGCGCCAGCAGCTTGGCCGTGCAAGAGACCCAGTACTTC.

The CDR3 coding sequence is TGTGCCAGCAGTTTAGGCGGGAGGGCTAGGGCGCAGTATTTT. The encoded protein is CASSLGGRARAQYF. The rearrangement links TRBV28 to TRBJ2-3, with 9 positions matching TRBD2. Germline V lookup: CDR1 MDHEN, CDR2 SYDVKM. J was trimmed by 10 bases and V by 2 bases; bases with no gene match: 7. The CDR3 is 14 amino acids.

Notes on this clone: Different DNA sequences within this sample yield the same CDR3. CDR3 DNA sequence: TGTGCCAGCACGTCCTCTGGAAACACCATATATTTT. Translated, it gives CASTSSGNTIYF. V is TRBV6-5 and J is TRBJ1-3, with D unresolved. From germline, CDR1 is MNHEY and CDR2 SVGAGI. The CDR3 sequence is 12 residues long. V was trimmed by 7 bases and J by 0 bases, leaving 4 bases between them.